This T cell receptor (beta chain) was sequenced during a study of cytomegalovirus exposure and HLA in healthy donors. About the research overall: Around four fifths of more than 300 genotyped donors fell in the Caucasian-associated ancestry cluster.

All the people who gave samples were healthy bone marrow donors. Although they were nominally healthy when sampled, donors likely had unrecorded immune exposures. Germline CDR1 MNHEY, CDR2 SMNVEV (reference sequence). The CDR3 is 15 residues long. V shed 4 bases, J shed 0 bases, and the junction held 5 bases outside the gene matches. The PCR employed 60 Vbeta primers together with 13 Jbeta primers. TCRdb's copy holds only in-frame clones and misses some; the assay was immunoSEQ multiplex PCR. The sample lists approximately 160,000 clones; more than 60% were seen once. What was sequenced was PBMCs. This sequence joins TRBV27 and TRBJ2-7; 8 nucleotides agree with TRBD2. The source is a male donor in good health and CMV-seronegative. CDR3 sequence: CASSSAGVGSYEQYF. The DNA for the CDR3 is TGTGCCAGCAGTTCAGCGGGAGTGGGCTCCTACGAGCAGTACTTC.